Listed below are T cell receptor beta chains from one sample, sequenced in a study of siplizumab effects on memory and regulatory T cells. Sequencing used immunoSEQ multiplex PCR; TCRdb keeps in-frame clones, though not all of them. The sample has 100,000 or so clones, 85% to 95% seen once. The specimen sequenced was non-Treg CD4+ T cells sorted from blood. Every receptor here comes from a human donor in good health. The CDR3 runs from the conserved cysteine through the conserved F or W. The order of the fields is J gene, D gene, V gene, CDR3 length, clone size, CDR3 protein, CDR3 DNA. D genes are given only for firm matches. Not every row has a clone size; where given, it reads once, few, many or a size class.

j_gene: TRBJ2-7; d_gene: TRBD1; v_gene: TRBV2; len: 18; abundance: -; CDR3aa: CASTDWDRVDMLSYEQYF; CDR3nt: TGTGCCAGCACCGATTGGGACAGGGTCGACATGCTGTCCTACGAGCAGTACTTC
j_gene: TRBJ1-3; d_gene: -; v_gene: TRBV30; len: 14; abundance: few; CDR3aa: CAWSNGGQGNTIYF; CDR3nt: TGTGCCTGGAGTAATGGGGGGCAGGGAAACACCATATATTTT
j_gene: TRBJ2-3; d_gene: TRBD2; v_gene: TRBV4-1; len: 19; abundance: -; CDR3aa: CASSQEPELAGGSTDTQYF; CDR3nt: TGCGCCAGCAGCCAAGAACCGGAACTAGCGGGGGGAAGCACAGATACGCAGTATTTT
j_gene: TRBJ2-1; d_gene: -; v_gene: TRBV30; len: 11; abundance: -; CDR3aa: CAWSVGSGAFF; CDR3nt: -
j_gene: TRBJ2-5; d_gene: -; v_gene: TRBV27; len: 13; abundance: -; CDR3aa: CASSFYSQETQYF; CDR3nt: TGTGCCAGCAGTTTCTACAGCCAAGAGACCCAGTACTTC
j_gene: TRBJ1-5; d_gene: TRBD1; v_gene: TRBV18; len: 20; abundance: -; CDR3aa: CASSPPQDRHHRDSNQPQHF; CDR3nt: TGTGCCAGCTCACCACCGCAGGACAGGCACCACCGAGATAGCAATCAGCCCCAGCATTTT
j_gene: TRBJ1-5; d_gene: -; v_gene: TRBV6-1; len: 13; abundance: -; CDR3aa: CASSELALTPQHF; CDR3nt: TGTGCCAGCAGTGAGTTAGCCCTCACGCCCCAGCATTTT
j_gene: TRBJ1-1; d_gene: -; v_gene: TRBV5-1; len: 14; abundance: once; CDR3aa: CASSLMTENTEAFF; CDR3nt: TGCGCCAGCAGCTTAATGACAGAGAACACTGAAGCTTTCTTT
j_gene: TRBJ2-5; d_gene: TRBD2; v_gene: TRBV5-1; len: 15; abundance: -; CDR3aa: CASRLAGGDQETQYF; CDR3nt: TGCGCCAGCAGATTAGCGGGGGGAGACCAAGAGACCCAGTACTTC
j_gene: TRBJ1-5; d_gene: -; v_gene: TRBV19; len: 12; abundance: -; CDR3aa: CASSMGDQPQHF; CDR3nt: TGTGCCAGTAGTATGGGGGATCAGCCCCAGCATTTT
j_gene: TRBJ1-1; d_gene: -; v_gene: TRBV27; len: 13; abundance: few; CDR3aa: CASSLFKETEAFF; CDR3nt: TGTGCCAGCAGTTTATTTAAGGAGACTGAAGCTTTCTTT
j_gene: TRBJ2-3; d_gene: -; v_gene: TRBV9; len: 18; abundance: -; CDR3aa: CASSVQTPRDSDTDTQYF; CDR3nt: TGTGCCAGCAGCGTCCAGACCCCCCGGGACTCCGACACAGATACGCAGTATTTT
j_gene: TRBJ2-1; d_gene: TRBD2; v_gene: TRBV9; len: 16; abundance: -; CDR3aa: CASSVARSGGGNEQFF; CDR3nt: TGTGCCAGCAGCGTAGCGCGAAGCGGGGGTGGCAATGAGCAGTTCTTC
j_gene: TRBJ1-5; d_gene: TRBD1; v_gene: TRBV19; len: 16; abundance: -; CDR3aa: CASSARDRGFYQPQHF; CDR3nt: TGTGCCAGTAGTGCCCGGGACAGGGGTTTCTATCAGCCCCAGCATTTT
j_gene: TRBJ2-1; d_gene: -; v_gene: TRBV28; len: 15; abundance: -; CDR3aa: CASSSGLVGQNEQFF; CDR3nt: TGTGCCAGCAGTTCCGGACTAGTGGGACAAAATGAGCAGTTCTTC
j_gene: TRBJ2-3; d_gene: -; v_gene: TRBV7-8; len: 14; abundance: -; CDR3aa: CASSLTQGGDTQYF; CDR3nt: TGTGCCAGCAGCTTGACGCAGGGTGGAGATACGCAGTATTTT
j_gene: TRBJ2-2; d_gene: -; v_gene: TRBV10-3; len: 14; abundance: -; CDR3aa: CAISESGGTGELFF; CDR3nt: TGTGCCATCAGTGAGTCGGGAGGAACCGGGGAGCTGTTTTTT
j_gene: TRBJ2-5; d_gene: TRBD2; v_gene: TRBV30; len: 13; abundance: -; CDR3aa: CAGLAGGGETQYF; CDR3nt: TGTGCCGGCCTAGCGGGGGGCGGGGAGACCCAGTACTTC
j_gene: TRBJ2-7; d_gene: TRBD2; v_gene: TRBV11-3; len: 13; abundance: -; CDR3aa: CASSLDSGYEQYF; CDR3nt: TGTGCCAGCAGCTTAGATAGCGGGTACGAGCAGTACTTC
j_gene: TRBJ1-5; d_gene: -; v_gene: TRBV19; len: 14; abundance: -; CDR3aa: CASSIPAGMQPQHF; CDR3nt: TGTGCCAGTAGTATTCCGGCGGGGATGCAGCCCCAGCATTTT
j_gene: TRBJ2-7; d_gene: -; v_gene: TRBV7-3; len: 12; abundance: -; CDR3aa: CASSQGLYEQYF; CDR3nt: TGTGCCAGCAGCCAGGGACTTTACGAGCAGTACTTC
j_gene: TRBJ1-2; d_gene: -; v_gene: TRBV6-5; len: 13; abundance: -; CDR3aa: CASSVGTIDGYTF; CDR3nt: TGTGCCAGCAGTGTCGGGACAATCGATGGCTACACCTTC
j_gene: TRBJ2-4; d_gene: -; v_gene: TRBV7-9; len: 18; abundance: -; CDR3aa: CASSSTPGTGKAKNIQYF; CDR3nt: TGTGCCAGCAGCTCGACCCCCGGTACAGGGAAGGCCAAAAACATTCAGTACTTC
j_gene: TRBJ1-2; d_gene: TRBD1; v_gene: TRBV5-1; len: 17; abundance: -; CDR3aa: CASSPPGTGGSNYGYTF; CDR3nt: TGCGCCAGCAGCCCACCCGGGACAGGGGGGTCTAACTATGGCTACACCTTC
j_gene: TRBJ2-2; d_gene: -; v_gene: TRBV6-7; len: 15; abundance: -; CDR3aa: CASSYRRENTGELFF; CDR3nt: TGTGCCAGCAGTTACAGGCGGGAAAACACCGGGGAGCTGTTTTTT
j_gene: TRBJ2-6; d_gene: TRBD1; v_gene: TRBV7-8; len: 18; abundance: -; CDR3aa: CASSPTRQGADGANVLTF; CDR3nt: TGTGCCAGCAGCCCTACTCGACAGGGGGCAGATGGGGCCAACGTCCTGACTTTC
j_gene: TRBJ1-5; d_gene: TRBD1; v_gene: TRBV4-1; len: 16; abundance: -; CDR3aa: CASSQRGQGSNQPQHF; CDR3nt: TGCGCCAGCAGCCAACGCGGACAGGGCAGCAATCAGCCCCAGCATTTT
j_gene: TRBJ1-1; d_gene: -; v_gene: TRBV29-1; len: 10; abundance: once; CDR3aa: CSVTNTEAFF; CDR3nt: TGCAGCGTAACCAACACTGAAGCTTTCTTT
j_gene: TRBJ2-1; d_gene: TRBD1; v_gene: TRBV15; len: 15; abundance: -; CDR3aa: CATSRGQGAYNEQFF; CDR3nt: TGTGCCACCAGCAGAGGACAGGGGGCCTACAATGAGCAGTTCTTC
j_gene: TRBJ2-2; d_gene: -; v_gene: TRBV10-3; len: 12; abundance: -; CDR3aa: CAISRNTGELFF; CDR3nt: TGTGCCATCTCAAGGAACACCGGGGAGCTGTTTTTT
j_gene: TRBJ2-6; d_gene: -; v_gene: TRBV7-8; len: 18; abundance: -; CDR3aa: CASSKFGYPQSRANVLTF; CDR3nt: TGTGCCAGCAGCAAGTTTGGGTACCCACAAAGTCGGGCCAACGTCCTGACTTTC
j_gene: TRBJ2-5; d_gene: -; v_gene: TRBV11-2; len: 16; abundance: -; CDR3aa: CASSLDQWGRHETQYF; CDR3nt: TGTGCCAGCAGCTTAGATCAGTGGGGGAGGCACGAGACCCAGTACTTC
j_gene: TRBJ2-7; d_gene: -; v_gene: TRBV5-1; len: 15; abundance: -; CDR3aa: CASSLISGRYDEQYF; CDR3nt: TGCGCCAGCAGCTTGATTTCGGGCCGATACGACGAGCAGTACTTC
j_gene: TRBJ2-5; d_gene: TRBD1; v_gene: TRBV7-2; len: 14; abundance: -; CDR3aa: CASSFQGAGETQYF; CDR3nt: TGTGCCAGCAGCTTCCAGGGGGCAGGTGAGACCCAGTACTTC
j_gene: TRBJ2-7; d_gene: TRBD1; v_gene: TRBV6-1; len: 13; abundance: -; CDR3aa: CASTTGQGYEQYF; CDR3nt: TGTGCCAGCACCACGGGACAGGGCTACGAGCAGTACTTC
j_gene: TRBJ1-2; d_gene: TRBD1; v_gene: TRBV29-1; len: 13; abundance: -; CDR3aa: CSVSGTGTYGYTF; CDR3nt: TGCAGCGTGTCCGGGACAGGGACCTATGGCTACACCTTC
j_gene: TRBJ2-3; d_gene: -; v_gene: TRBV27; len: 15; abundance: -; CDR3aa: CASSSEYLLGDTQYF; CDR3nt: TGTGCCAGCAGTTCAGAATACCTTCTAGGGGATACGCAGTATTTT
j_gene: TRBJ1-3; d_gene: TRBD1; v_gene: TRBV7-9; len: 15; abundance: few; CDR3aa: CASSPDRVSGNTIYF; CDR3nt: TGTGCCAGCAGCCCAGACAGGGTCTCTGGAAACACCATATATTTT
j_gene: TRBJ2-5; d_gene: -; v_gene: TRBV12-5; len: 15; abundance: -; CDR3aa: CASGSSGGLGETQYF; CDR3nt: TGTGCTAGTGGTTCCTCCGGGGGGCTAGGGGAGACCCAGTACTTC
j_gene: TRBJ2-7; d_gene: -; v_gene: TRBV9; len: 16; abundance: -; CDR3aa: CASSVGWSGSTYEQYF; CDR3nt: TGTGCCAGCAGCGTAGGATGGTCAGGGTCGACCTACGAGCAGTACTTC
j_gene: TRBJ1-2; d_gene: -; v_gene: TRBV2; len: 12; abundance: once; CDR3aa: CASSRFNYGYTF; CDR3nt: TGTGCCAGTTCTCGCTTTAACTATGGCTACACCTTC
j_gene: TRBJ2-5; d_gene: TRBD1; v_gene: TRBV9; len: 13; abundance: -; CDR3aa: CASSFRDSETQYF; CDR3nt: TGTGCCAGCAGCTTCCGGGACAGTGAGACCCAGTACTTC
j_gene: TRBJ1-4; d_gene: -; v_gene: TRBV6-1; len: 15; abundance: few; CDR3aa: CASSEKVGYNEKLFF; CDR3nt: TGTGCCAGCAGTGAAAAAGTGGGATATAATGAAAAACTGTTTTTT
j_gene: TRBJ1-5; d_gene: -; v_gene: TRBV7-3; len: 13; abundance: -; CDR3aa: CASSPDGQQPQHF; CDR3nt: TGTGCCAGCAGCCCCGACGGCCAGCAGCCCCAGCATTTT
j_gene: TRBJ1-2; d_gene: -; v_gene: TRBV10-3; len: 15; abundance: few; CDR3aa: CAIASPTGLNYGYTF; CDR3nt: TGTGCCATCGCATCACCGACAGGACTTAACTATGGCTACACCTTC
j_gene: TRBJ1-1; d_gene: TRBD1; v_gene: TRBV6-6; len: 14; abundance: -; CDR3aa: CASSHGTGDTEAFF; CDR3nt: TGTGCCAGCAGTCACGGGACAGGGGACACTGAAGCTTTCTTT
j_gene: TRBJ2-2; d_gene: -; v_gene: TRBV2; len: 14; abundance: -; CDR3aa: CASSGAKNTGELFF; CDR3nt: TGTGCCAGCAGTGGAGCAAAGAACACCGGGGAGCTGTTTTTT
j_gene: TRBJ2-2; d_gene: TRBD2; v_gene: TRBV27; len: 15; abundance: -; CDR3aa: CASSSGGAGTGELFF; CDR3nt: TGTGCCAGCAGTTCGGGGGGGGCGGGTACCGGGGAGCTGTTTTTT
j_gene: TRBJ2-1; d_gene: -; v_gene: TRBV4-2; len: 14; abundance: once; CDR3aa: CASSHGRGYNEQFF; CDR3nt: TGTGCCAGCAGCCACGGGCGGGGCTACAATGAGCAGTTCTTC
j_gene: TRBJ1-1; d_gene: -; v_gene: TRBV5-4; len: 13; abundance: -; CDR3aa: CASSFAENTEAFF; CDR3nt: TGTGCCAGCAGCTTCGCAGAGAACACTGAAGCTTTCTTT
j_gene: TRBJ1-1; d_gene: TRBD1; v_gene: TRBV9; len: 15; abundance: -; CDR3aa: CASSPRGQLNTEAFF; CDR3nt: TGTGCCAGCAGCCCTCGGGGACAGCTGAACACTGAAGCTTTCTTT
j_gene: TRBJ2-1; d_gene: -; v_gene: TRBV7-8; len: 14; abundance: -; CDR3aa: CASSLDVGNNEQFF; CDR3nt: TGTGCCAGCAGCTTAGACGTGGGAAACAATGAGCAGTTCTTC
j_gene: TRBJ1-2; d_gene: -; v_gene: TRBV6-6; len: 13; abundance: -; CDR3aa: CASSPDSSYGYTF; CDR3nt: TGTGCCAGCAGTCCCGACAGTTCCTATGGCTACACCTTC
j_gene: TRBJ1-6; d_gene: -; v_gene: TRBV6-6; len: 12; abundance: few; CDR3aa: CASSSFQSPLHF; CDR3nt: TGTGCCAGCAGTTCTTTCCAGTCACCCCTCCACTTT
j_gene: TRBJ2-5; d_gene: -; v_gene: TRBV7-9; len: 13; abundance: once; CDR3aa: CASSFGGERTQYF; CDR3nt: TGTGCCAGCAGCTTCGGGGGTGAGAGGACCCAGTACTTC
j_gene: TRBJ2-1; d_gene: TRBD2; v_gene: TRBV10-1; len: 13; abundance: -; CDR3aa: CASSAGGYNEQFF; CDR3nt: TGCGCCAGCAGTGCGGGGGGGTACAATGAGCAGTTCTTC
j_gene: TRBJ2-3; d_gene: -; v_gene: TRBV27; len: 12; abundance: -; CDR3aa: CASMERADTQYF; CDR3nt: TGTGCCAGCATGGAAAGGGCAGATACGCAGTATTTT
j_gene: TRBJ2-1; d_gene: TRBD2; v_gene: TRBV30; len: 17; abundance: once; CDR3aa: CAWRSRLAESSYNEQFF; CDR3nt: TGTGCCTGGAGGTCCCGACTAGCGGAAAGCTCCTACAATGAGCAGTTCTTC
j_gene: TRBJ1-1; d_gene: TRBD1; v_gene: TRBV9; len: 14; abundance: -; CDR3aa: CASSEGTVNTEAFF; CDR3nt: TGTGCCAGCAGCGAGGGGACAGTGAACACTGAAGCTTTCTTT